The clone carrying this T cell receptor beta chain was found a few times. TCRdb processed the RACE reads anew with MiXCR; each CDR3 protein has one entry. The sample lists 350,000 to 450,000 distinct CDR3 sequences; roughly 5.3% were seen once. Documented time point: pre-sensitization, week 0. The treatment: therapeutic diphenylcyclopropenone sensitization with weekly scalp DPC. This sample is drawn from a study of human T cells and chemical hapten exposure. Study background: Skin on the upper inner arm, roughly 2 cm by roughly 2 cm in size, was sensitized with 2% DPC.

Germline CDR1 reads MGHRA; CDR2 reads YSYEKL. Losses at the gene ends were 0 bases for V and 4 bases for J; bases not matched to a gene: 3. CDR3 length: 16 residues. The V gene is TRBV4-1, the J gene TRBJ2-1; 10 bases fit TRBD2. The sequences come from whole blood, collected in connection with sensitization to the hapten diphenylcyclopropenone (DPC). This receptor was taken from a woman aged 45-60 years with alopecia areata. Some clones in this sample may be carry-over from other donors' samples. Here the CDR3 DNA reads TGCGCCAGCAGCCAAGAACTAGCGGGGTGGTACAATGAGCAGTTCTTC. Amino acids: CASSQELAGWYNEQFF.